One sample yielded the 18 T cell receptor beta chains listed below, sequenced in a study of cytomegalovirus exposure and HLA in healthy donors. The PCR contained 60 Vbeta and 13 Jbeta primers. Profiling relied on immunoSEQ multiplex PCR, and the TCRdb table lists in-frame clones only, not all of them. The table lists around 180,000 clones, approximately 71% of them singletons. The sequencing input was PBMCs. The receptors derive from a girl aged 10 to 17 in good health and CMV-seronegative.

This clone was counted a single time. This chain uses TRBV10-3 with TRBJ1-2, with TRBD1 matching 9 bases. J lost 3 bases, V lost 4 bases, and 6 bases had no gene match. The CDR3 extends over 15 amino acids. The germline gives CDR1 ENHRY, CDR2 SYGVKD. The CDR3 loop reads CAISGWTGVDYGYTF. Written as DNA, the CDR3 is TGTGCCATCAGTGGTTGGACAGGGGTCGACTATGGCTACACCTTC.

The chain recombines TRBV7-2 with TRBJ2-5, with 10 bases lining up with TRBD2. Germline CDR1 is SGHTA and CDR2 is FQGNSA. V lost 7 bases to trimming and J lost 2 bases; unmatched junction nucleotides: 4. The CDR3 has 14 amino acids. This CDR3 reads CASMASGGQETQYF. DNA for the CDR3: TGTGCCAGCATGGCTAGCGGGGGTCAAGAGACCCAGTACTTC.

The chain joins TRBV20-1 to TRBJ1-2; D possibly corresponds to TRBD1 (5 bases). The germline V gene has CDR1 DFQATT and CDR2 SNEGSKA (reference sequence). The CDR3 extends over 11 amino acids. The ends were cut back, 6 bases at V and 8 bases at J, with 13 bases in the middle. CDR3 DNA sequence: TGCAGTGCCCCGACAGCTCGAGGCTACACCTTC. This gives the protein CSAPTARGYTF.

The genes are TRBV9 and TRBJ2-1, with TRBD1 matching over 7 bases. This CDR3 comprises 15 residues. V lost 0 bases, J lost 3 bases, and 3 bases stayed unmatched. The germline V gene has CDR1 SGDLS and CDR2 YYNGEE. The CDR3 is CASSVGQGDYNEQFF. The CDR3 DNA follows: TGTGCCAGCAGCGTAGGACAGGGAGACTACAATGAGCAGTTCTTC. Looking up the rest from reference TRBV9 and TRBJ2-1 gives the full variable domain: DSGVTQTPKHLITATGQRVTLRCSPRSGDLSVYWYQQSLDQGLQFLIQYYNGEERAKGNILERFSAQQFPDLHSELNLSSLELGDSALYFCASSVGQGDYNEQFFGPGTRLTVL.

The rearrangement links TRBV29-1 to TRBJ1-1; D call uncertain. Trimming removed 4 bases at V and 3 bases at J, with 9 bases between. This CDR3 has 12 amino acids. The germline gives CDR1 SQVTM, CDR2 ANQGSEA. CDR3 in DNA: TGCAGCGTTGCAACGGTAGACACTGAAGCTTTCTTT. It yields the protein CSVATVDTEAFF.

The rearrangement joins TRBV2 to TRBJ2-5; the D gene is possibly TRBD2 (5 bases). V dropped 7 bases and J dropped 4 bases, with 10 bases sitting between them. Germline values: CDR1 SNHLY, CDR2 FYNNEI. The CDR3 is 12 residues long. CDR3 loop: CASTGVAETQYF. CDR3 bases: TGTGCCAGCACCGGGGTTGCAGAGACCCAGTACTTC. The complete variable domain, with remaining parts taken from reference TRBV2 and TRBJ2-5, reads EPEVTQTPSHQVTQMGQEVILRCVPISNHLYFYWYRQILGQKVEFLVSFYNNEISEKSEIFDDQFSVERPDGSNFTLKIRSTKLEDSAMYFCASTGVAETQYFGPGTRLLVL.

This clone showed up just a few times. This sequence joins TRBV6-5 and TRBJ2-2; D call uncertain. CDR3 length: 16 amino acids. The ends were cut back, 0 bases at V and 1 base at J, with 9 bases in the middle. Per the germline V gene, CDR1 is MNHEY and CDR2 is SVGAGI. CDR3 nucleotide sequence: TGTGCCAGCAGTTACTCCTGGGCAGGGAACACCGGGGAGCTGTTTTTT. This translates into CASSYSWAGNTGELFF.

Written as DNA, the CDR3 is TGTGCCAGCAGTCCAAGGGGTCGAGGGGCCAACGTCCTGACTTTC. It codes for CASSPRGRGANVLTF. The J gene is TRBJ2-6, the V gene TRBV6-6; D is perhaps TRBD1 (5 bases). V lost 5 bases, J lost 4 bases, and 12 bases lay in between. The CDR3 loop spans 15 amino acids. The germline V gene has CDR1 MNHNY and CDR2 SVGAGI (reference sequence).

The gene calls are TRBV6-1 and TRBJ1-4, with 11 bases that match TRBD1. J gave up 2 bases and V 1 base, and 9 bases lay outside the gene matches. The CDR3 contains 19 residues. Germline CDR1 reads MNHNS; CDR2 reads SASEGT. CDR3 loop: CASSEVGQGGVWTNEKLFF. The CDR3 coding sequence is TGTGCCAGCAGTGAAGTGGGACAGGGGGGAGTATGGACTAATGAAAAACTGTTTTTT.

The chain combines TRBV4-1 with TRBJ2-5; 9 bases are a match to TRBD1. The germline V gene has CDR1 MGHRA and CDR2 YSYEKL. V shed 5 bases, J shed 1 base, and the junction held 8 bases outside the gene matches. The CDR3 has 16 residues. Here the CDR3 reads CASSSRQGGAQETQYF. The CDR3 DNA is TGCGCCAGCAGCTCCCGACAGGGGGGGGCCCAAGAGACCCAGTACTTC.

This chain joins TRBV27 and TRBJ1-1; TRBD1 is a possible D gene (6 bases). The CDR3 runs 15 residues. Germline V gene sequence: CDR1 MNHEY, CDR2 SMNVEV (reference sequence). Between the trimmed V and J ends, which lost 5 bases and 1 base, there was a span of 14 bases. CDR3 residues: CASSRRTEGNTEAFF. CDR3 DNA: TGTGCCAGCAGTAGACGGACAGAAGGGAACACTGAAGCTTTCTTT.

This clone was observed a few times. J is TRBJ2-3 and V is TRBV13, with TRBD2 identical over 11 bases. In germline, CDR1 is PRHDT, CDR2 FYEKMQ (reference sequence). Trimming at V came to 1 base and at J to 3 bases, leaving 3 bases not matched to a gene. The CDR3 loop spans 16 amino acids. The CDR3 region is CASSLVLAGGTDTQYF. The DNA for the CDR3 is TGTGCCAGCAGCTTAGTTCTAGCGGGGGGTACAGATACGCAGTATTTT.

J is TRBJ2-3 and V is TRBV18; D is perhaps TRBD2 (7 bases). CDR3 size: 16 residues. From germline, CDR1 is KGHSH and CDR2 LQKENI. V was shortened by 0 bases and J by 3 bases, with 13 bases between the two germline ends. CDR3 DNA: TGTGCCAGCTCACCACCGGGGGGGGGCGGTACAGATACGCAGTATTTT. Translating it yields CASSPPGGGGTDTQYF.

CDR3 protein: CASSDGSRQETQYF. The CDR3 DNA is TGTGCCAGCAGTGATGGCAGTCGACAAGAGACCCAGTACTTC. The chain employs TRBV2 and TRBJ2-5; no definite D call. CDR1 SNHLY and CDR2 FYNNEI come from the germline V gene. This CDR3 is built from 14 residues. Trimming shortened V by 3 bases and J by 2 bases, and 10 bases separated the two germline ends.

In this sample, this clone turned up a few times. The rearrangement links TRBV7-9 to TRBJ2-5, with 8 nucleotides matching TRBD1. This CDR3 has 16 amino acids. Germline CDR1 and CDR2: SEHNR and FQNEAQ (reference sequence). Germline trimming cut 5 bases from V and 3 bases from J; bases unmatched to any gene: 11. Here the CDR3 DNA reads TGTGCCAGCAGCCTATGGACAGGGCGACGAGAAGAGACCCAGTACTTC. This translates into CASSLWTGRREETQYF.

V gene TRBV2 combines with J gene TRBJ2-2; possible D gene TRBD1, 7 bases. V lost 9 bases and J lost 6, with 23 bases in between. Per the germline V gene, CDR1 is SNHLY and CDR2 is FYNNEI. This CDR3 has 16 residues. The CDR3 here is CARGSGAAGGSGELFF. In nucleotides, the CDR3 is TGTGCCAGGGGCTCGGGAGCGGCAGGGGGATCCGGGGAGCTGTTTTTT.

This clone appeared a single time. The chain joins TRBV6-6 to TRBJ1-2, with D possibly being TRBD1 (6 bases). The CDR3 length is 16 residues. V was pared by 0 bases and J by 2 bases, with 13 bases between. Germline loops: CDR1 MNHNY, CDR2 SVGAGI (reference sequence). The CDR3 is CASSYSGGGGNYGYTF. CDR3 sequence (DNA): TGTGCCAGCAGTTACTCTGGGGGGGGCGGGAACTATGGCTACACCTTC.

The chain couples TRBV19 to TRBJ1-3; D remains ambiguous. The CDR3 has 16 amino acids. CDR1 LNHDA and CDR2 SQIVND come from the germline V gene (reference sequence). Trimming took off 6 bases at V and 0 bases at J, with 15 bases between the two ends. The CDR3 nucleotides are TGTGCCAGTAGGATACACGTACAAAACTCTGGAAACACCATATATTTT. Protein product: CASRIHVQNSGNTIYF.